This T cell receptor beta chain appears in the sequencing data of a study of identical twins (dated by TCRdb to 2016 to 2018). Study-wide context: TCR alpha and beta repertoires from monozygotic twins, unrelated adults of various ages and cord blood were deep-sequenced to test whether fetal clonotypes persist. To rule out contamination, replicate twin experiments were performed at different times with different library preparation protocols. On the study overall, not on this receptor specifically: Zero-insertion analyses could be partly confounded by invariant T cells such as MAIT and iNKT, although diverse VJ usage argued against such confounding for most clonotypes. Abundant cord blood beta clonotypes had fewer insertions, young adult naive repertoires showed a similar but weaker trend, and memory repertoires showed no such trend. Conclusions relied on cross-sectional statistical analysis, since the same donors could not be followed over many years. Compared with coincidental sharing between unrelated individuals, an excess of low generation-probability sequences was observed among out-of-frame TCR alpha sequences shared between twins. Excess twin sharing in beta out-of-frame sequences was weaker because fewer shared sequences lowered the signal-to-noise ratio. Recombination models systematically underestimated out-of-frame TCR alpha sharing in monozygotic twins but agreed with sharing between unrelated individuals.

Every donor was a healthy Caucasian. Library generation was performed with 5' RACE. Sequenced using an Illumina HiSeq 2000. Template switching added a universal primer binding site, and the final cDNA carried a unique molecular identifier that allowed TCR cDNA molecules to be counted accurately. Specific primers in the conserved constant-segment region were used to synthesize first-strand cDNA for TCR alpha and beta chains. To control for contamination, every cDNA library was double barcoded, receiving both a SMART-Mk sample barcode and Illumina barcodes. TruSeq adapter sequences, together with Illumina sample barcodes, were added in two successive PCR steps. The Illumina HiSeq platform was used with custom primers to sequence TCR alpha and beta cDNA libraries. The original pipeline was this. Unique molecular identifiers were extracted from raw reads with MiGEC, and CDR3 positions were determined with MiXCR. For each individual, recombination models were inferred using an EM algorithm with the repgenHMM and IGoR tools. The tcR package in R was used for shared clonotype analysis, with sharing normalized by the product of cloneset sizes. To study raw recombination free of thymic and clonal selection effects, out-of-frame nonproductive sequences were analyzed. Through fastp at Q25 and MiXCR, TCRdb rebuilt clones from the public reads, retaining in-frame beta chains. Entries that share a CDR3 protein sequence are merged under the most common genes and DNA. TCRdb, not the authors, supplied the V and J calls. Recorded for this sample are 1.5 million to 2 million distinct CDR3 sequences; about 30% of them occurred a single time. Approximately 0.25% of the sample is taken by the ten largest.

This clonotype showed up just a few times. Which antigen it targets is not known. The input lacks base qualities; no much larger clone sits a single base away. The TCR sequence derives from a newborn girl in good health. The sample comprised cord blood.

Read as DNA, the sequence is TGCGCCAGCAGCCCCCGGCTAGCGGGGGGCTACACAGATACGCAGTATTTT. The resulting protein is CASSPRLAGGYTDTQYF. The chain was built from TRBV5-1 and TRBJ2-3, with 11 bases matching TRBD2. The CDR1 and CDR2 encoded by the germline V gene are SGHRS and YFSETQ. CDR3 length: 17 amino acids, cysteine to phenylalanine. The only DNA kept is the CDR3, 51 bases in frame from the first base. Ends trimmed: V by 4 bases, J by 2 bases; bases unmatched to a gene: 9.